A single sample gave rise to the 9 T cell receptor beta chains below, sequenced in a study of blood T cells in healthy people across ages. The use of a sample-barcoded 5' primer and a J-beta primer mix characterized a second PCR of about 7 to 12 cycles. Each CDR3 protein gets one entry after TCRdb re-called the 5' RACE reads with MiXCR. The table lists about 640,000 distinct CDR3 sequences, approximately 59% of them singletons, with approximately 40% in the top ten. The sequencing input was blood. The receptors come from a man in his 60s in good health.

V and J are TRBV29-1 and TRBJ1-6; 8 bases map to TRBD1. Germline loops: CDR1 SQVTM, CDR2 ANQGSEA. J was trimmed by 9 bases and V by 7 bases; bases with no gene match: 8. The CDR3 runs to 13 residues. CDR3: CSARTGPGSPLHF. CDR3 sequence (DNA): TGCAGCGCCAGGACAGGGCCAGGTTCACCCCTCCACTTT.

This chain links TRBV9 with TRBJ2-7; 11 bases are a match to TRBD2. V lost 1 base and J lost 4; bases outside the gene matches: 4. The germline V gene encodes CDR1 SGDLS and CDR2 YYNGEE. This CDR3 spans 15 amino acids. In DNA form, the CDR3 reads TGTGCCAGCAGCGTACTAGCGGGAGGAGAGTACGAGCAGTACTTC. This codes for CASSVLAGGEYEQYF.

This rearrangement joins TRBV12-3 or TRBV12-4 to TRBJ1-2, with D perhaps matching TRBD1 (6 bases). V dropped 6 bases and J dropped 0 bases, with 14 bases sitting between them. This CDR3 contains 15 residues. CDR3 in amino acids: CASRQSGTPNYGYTF. The CDR3 nucleotides are TGTGCCAGCAGACAATCCGGGACACCTAACTATGGCTACACCTTC.

DNA for the CDR3: TGTGCCAGCCACATTGCCTCCTACAATGAGCAGTTCTTC. Its translation is CASHIASYNEQFF. The chain carries TRBV5-5 and TRBJ2-1; no clear D gene. V was clipped by 7 bases and J by 0 bases, with 8 bases between them. The CDR3 contains 13 residues. CDR1 SGHKS and CDR2 YYEKEE come from the germline V gene (reference sequence).

This clonotype showed up just a few times. The J gene is TRBJ1-5, the V gene TRBV6-1; 7 bases fit TRBD1. The trim removed 6 bases at V and 4 bases at J, leaving 9 bases unmatched. Germline values: CDR1 MNHNS, CDR2 SASEGT. The CDR3 spans 15 residues. CDR3 bases: TGTGCCAGCAGCCGGACAGGAGGGCCTAATCAGCCCCAGCATTTT. Its translation: CASSRTGGPNQPQHF.

The chain employs TRBV20-1 and TRBJ2-7, with TRBD2 matching 14 bases. The CDR3 runs 17 residues. Germline CDR1 DFQATT, CDR2 SNEGSKA (reference sequence). J lost 2 bases, V lost 7 bases, and 13 bases had no gene match. As DNA, the CDR3 is TGCAGTGGGATGATCGGACTAGCGGGGGGCGAGACCTACGAGCAGTACTTC. It specifies CSGMIGLAGGETYEQYF.

The chain recombines TRBV3-1 with TRBJ2-7; weak D call: TRBD2 (5 bases). The assigned J gene may be wrong: the sequence end matches TRBJ2-5 better. CDR3 length equals 15 residues. Germline V gene lookup returns CDR1 LGHDT and CDR2 YNNKEL (reference sequence). Here the CDR3 DNA reads TGTGCCAGCAGCCAAGATTCTTCCCTTGGGAGGACCCAGTACTTC. Its protein is CASSQDSSLGRTQYF.

This chain connects TRBV27 to TRBJ2-2, with TRBD2 matching over 13 bases. Germline CDR1 is MNHEY and CDR2 is SMNVEV (reference sequence). CDR3 length equals 17 residues. V trimming: 6 bases; J trimming: 1 base; junction bases outside the gene matches: 5. CDR3 protein: CASSRRLAGGNTGELFF. CDR3 bases: TGTGCCAGCAGCCGAAGACTAGCGGGGGGGAACACCGGGGAGCTGTTTTTT.

J is TRBJ2-1 and V is TRBV15; no clear D. The length of the CDR3 is 16 residues. V dropped 0 bases and J dropped 2 bases, with 11 bases sitting between them. The germline V gene encodes CDR1 LNHNV and CDR2 YYDKDF (reference sequence). The DNA of the CDR3 is TGTGCCACCAGCAGAGATAGGAGCGTGCCCTACAATGAGCAGTTCTTC. Its protein is CATSRDRSVPYNEQFF.